This T cell receptor beta chain was retrieved from a study of blood T cell repertoires in COVID-19. This CDR3 has 14 residues. V lost 0 bases and J 1 base, leaving 7 bases between the germline ends. Germline CDR1 and CDR2: SGHRS and YFSETQ. The method was immunoSEQ multiplex PCR; TCRdb's version includes in-frame clones alone and lacks a portion of them. This table holds hundreds of thousands of clones, roughly four fifths found once. Sequencing was carried out using PBMCs or T cells enriched from blood (not recorded which). This chain uses TRBV5-1 with TRBJ1-1, with D possibly TRBD1 on 5 matching bases. The clonotype was recovered from a woman aged 45-60 years who had been exposed to COVID-19. The CDR3 nucleotides are TGCGCCAGCAGCTTGGACAGGACGAACACTGAAGCTTTCTTT. This translates into CASSLDRTNTEAFF.